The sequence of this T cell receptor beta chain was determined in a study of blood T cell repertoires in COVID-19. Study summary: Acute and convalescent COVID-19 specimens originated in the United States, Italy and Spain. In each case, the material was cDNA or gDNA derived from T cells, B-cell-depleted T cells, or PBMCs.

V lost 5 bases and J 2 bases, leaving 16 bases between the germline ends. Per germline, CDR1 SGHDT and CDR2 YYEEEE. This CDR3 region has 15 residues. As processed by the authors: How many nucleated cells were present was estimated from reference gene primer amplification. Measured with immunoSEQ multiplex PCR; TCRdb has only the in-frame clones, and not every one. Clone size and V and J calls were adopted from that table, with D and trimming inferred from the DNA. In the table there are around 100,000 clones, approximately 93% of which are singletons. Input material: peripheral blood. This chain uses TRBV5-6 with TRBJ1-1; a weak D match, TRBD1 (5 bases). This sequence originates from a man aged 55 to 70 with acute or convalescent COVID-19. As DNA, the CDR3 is TGTGCCAGCAGTCTCGGACATCAGGCCAACACTGAAGCTTTCTTT. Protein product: CASSLGHQANTEAFF.